A selection of T cell receptor beta chains follows, all from one sample in a study of T cells in Graves' hyperthyroidism and ophthalmopathy. One entry per CDR3 protein, called by TCRdb with MiXCR from the multiplex PCR reads. The table has more than 650,000 distinct CDR3 sequences, 14% seen once; the top ten hold about 9.4%. Sequenced material: blood. The receptors stem from a woman aged 18-29 years with Graves' hyperthyroidism. CDR3s include the opening cysteine and the closing phenylalanine or tryptophan. D genes are given only for firm matches. Clone size is shown for a subset of rows, as once, few, many or a class of expanded clone.

>TRBD1|TRBJ1-1|TRBV29-1|.
CSVDTGEDTEAFF
TGCAGCGTTGATACAGGGGAGGACACTGAAGCTTTCTTT
>.|TRBJ2-1|TRBV11-3|few
CASSLDTNEQFF
TGTGCCAGCAGCTTAGATACCAATGAGCAGTTCTTC
>.|TRBJ2-1|TRBV20-1|many
CSAWGRGNYNEQFF
TGCAGTGCTTGGGGACGGGGAAACTACAATGAGCAGTTCTTC
>.|TRBJ2-5|TRBV5-1|.
CASSFGLDFQETQYF
TGCGCCAGCAGCTTTGGACTTGACTTTCAAGAGACCCAGTACTTC
>.|TRBJ2-3|TRBV2|.
CASSPLRGFTDTQYF
TGTGCCAGCAGTCCCCTGCGCGGTTTCACAGATACGCAGTATTTT
>.|TRBJ1-5|TRBV20-1|many
CSARDVGAVYSNQPQHF
TGCAGTGCTAGAGATGTGGGGGCCGTCTATAGCAATCAGCCCCAGCATTTT
>.|TRBJ2-7|TRBV13|few
CASSSGTRTYEQYF
TGTGCCAGCAGCTCCGGGACACGCACCTACGAGCAGTACTTC
>TRBD2|TRBJ2-4|TRBV29-1|.
CSVGGMLAKNIQYF
TGCAGCGTGGGGGGGATGCTAGCCAAAAACATTCAGTACTTC
>TRBD2|TRBJ2-2|TRBV12-3/TRBV12-4|many
CASNDAGGTGELFF
TGTGCCAGCAATGACGCGGGGGGAACCGGGGAGCTGTTTTTT
>TRBD2|TRBJ2-1|TRBV6-2/TRBV6-3|many
CASSWPAGGTYNEQFF
TGTGCCAGCAGTTGGCCAGCGGGGGGGACTTACAATGAGCAGTTCTTC
>.|TRBJ2-5|TRBV2|many
CASSVPRGQETQYF
TGTGCCAGCAGTGTCCCCCGGGGGCAAGAGACCCAGTACTTC
>.|TRBJ2-6|TRBV12-3/TRBV12-4|.
CASRYSGTIISGANVLTF
TGTGCCAGCAGATATTCCGGGACAATTATCTCTGGGGCCAACGTCCTGACTTTC
>.|TRBJ1-5|TRBV18|many
CASSPSGKGPVNNQPQHF
TGTGCCAGCTCACCTTCGGGAAAGGGACCTGTAAACAATCAGCCCCAGCATTTT
>.|TRBJ2-7|TRBV3-1|many
CASSLDFTSYEQYF
TGTGCCAGCAGCTTGGACTTTACCTCCTACGAGCAGTACTTC
>.|TRBJ1-1|TRBV19|few
CASSIGSNTEAFF
TGTGCCAGTAGTATAGGCAGTAACACTGAAGCTTTCTTT
>.|TRBJ2-6|TRBV19|.
CASGRGSGANVLTF
TGTGCCAGTGGAAGGGGGTCTGGGGCCAACGTCCTGACTTTC
>TRBD2|TRBJ2-1|TRBV27|many
CASSLWGLAGFYNEQFF
TGTGCCAGCAGTTTATGGGGCCTAGCGGGATTCTACAATGAGCAGTTCTTC
>.|TRBJ1-2|TRBV28|few
CASSLSPQGFHYGYTF
TGTGCCAGCAGTTTATCCCCACAGGGATTCCACTATGGCTACACCTTC
>.|TRBJ1-1|TRBV2|many
CASPSQGNTEAFF
TGTGCCAGCCCATCCCAGGGTAACACTGAAGCTTTCTTT
>.|TRBJ2-1|TRBV4-1|.
CASSRTAGSYNEQFF
TGCGCCAGCAGCCGGACGGCGGGCAGCTACAATGAGCAGTTCTTC
>.|TRBJ2-1|TRBV27|.
CASDPSGSSYNEQFF
TGTGCCAGCGATCCTTCAGGGAGCTCCTACAATGAGCAGTTCTTC
>.|TRBJ1-2|TRBV28|.
CASSSGTKEGYYGYTF
TGTGCCAGCAGTTCCGGGACAAAAGAAGGGTACTATGGCTACACCTTC
>.|TRBJ2-3|TRBV28|many
CASSRWGRGADTQYF
TGTGCCAGCAGCCGGTGGGGCAGGGGAGCAGATACGCAGTATTTT
>.|TRBJ2-7|TRBV6-5|many
CASSYGAGWSEQYF
TGTGCCAGCAGTTACGGCGCAGGGTGGTCCGAGCAGTACTTC
>TRBD2|TRBJ2-1|TRBV28|few
CASRATGLAGVRFNEQFF
TGTGCCAGCAGAGCAACTGGACTAGCGGGAGTACGGTTCAATGAGCAGTTCTTC
>.|TRBJ2-7|TRBV9|many
CASSVGSGDEQYF
TGTGCCAGCAGCGTAGGATCTGGGGACGAGCAGTACTTC
>TRBD2|TRBJ2-5|TRBV28|many
CASSFRGGGKETQYF
TGTGCCAGCAGTTTCCGGGGGGGAGGAAAAGAGACCCAGTACTTC
>TRBD1|TRBJ1-1|TRBV5-1|.
CASSLGTGAERDTEAFF
TGCGCCAGCAGCCTGGGGACAGGAGCTGAGCGGGACACTGAAGCTTTCTTT
>TRBD1|TRBJ1-1|TRBV12-3/TRBV12-4|many
CASSLGGTGVDTEAFF
TGTGCCAGCAGTTTAGGGGGGACAGGGGTTGACACTGAAGCTTTCTTT
>TRBD2|TRBJ2-3|TRBV18|many
CASSPAGVGMADTQYF
TGTGCCAGCTCACCAGCGGGAGTGGGAATGGCGGATACGCAGTATTTT
>.|TRBJ1-2|TRBV6-5|many
CASSYSKGPYGYTF
TGTGCCAGCAGTTACTCGAAGGGTCCCTATGGCTACACCTTC
>.|TRBJ2-5|TRBV27|.
CATNPLTETQYF
TGTGCCACCAACCCTCTAACAGAGACCCAGTACTTC
>.|TRBJ2-1|TRBV29-1|few
CSVGVSSYNEQFF
TGCAGCGTTGGCGTAAGCTCCTACAATGAGCAGTTCTTC
>.|TRBJ1-5|TRBV18|few
CASSPIFTGNSNQPQHF
TGTGCCAGCTCGCCGATCTTCACAGGGAATAGCAATCAGCCCCAGCATTTT
>TRBD2|TRBJ2-4|TRBV28|.
CASSLTGGGNIQYF
TGTGCCAGCAGTTTGACGGGAGGTGGAAACATTCAGTACTTC
>TRBD1|TRBJ2-5|TRBV6-1|.
CASSIQGGETQYF
TGTGCCAGCAGTATACAGGGGGGAGAGACCCAGTACTTC
>TRBD1|TRBJ1-6|TRBV4-3|.
CASSHGTGLVDSPLHF
TGCGCCAGCAGCCACGGGACAGGCTTAGTGGATTCACCCCTCCACTTT
>.|TRBJ1-5|TRBV28|many
CASSLSTVTSNQPQHF
TGTGCCAGCAGTTTATCGACAGTAACTAGCAATCAGCCCCAGCATTTT
>.|TRBJ1-1|TRBV29-1|few
CSVRREFDTEAFF
TGCAGCGTTAGAAGGGAATTTGACACTGAAGCTTTCTTT
>.|TRBJ2-2|TRBV6-1|many
CASRRGGGELFF
TGTGCCAGCAGACGGGGTGGAGGGGAGCTGTTTTTT
>.|TRBJ1-3|TRBV24-1|few
CATRESSGNTIYF
TGTGCCACCCGAGAGAGCTCTGGAAACACCATATATTTT
>TRBD1|TRBJ2-1|TRBV24-1|.
CTTSDRESYNEQFF
TGTACCACCAGTGACAGGGAGTCCTACAATGAGCAGTTCTTC
>.|TRBJ2-3|TRBV15|.
CATSPGTPLRSTQYF
TGTGCCACCAGCCCCGGGACTCCGCTACGGAGTACGCAGTATTTT
>.|TRBJ1-1|TRBV7-2|many
CASSPVINTEAFF
TGTGCCAGCAGCCCAGTCATAAACACTGAAGCTTTCTTT
>.|TRBJ2-2|TRBV3-1|many
CASSQAGGELFF
TGTGCCAGCAGCCAGGCGGGCGGGGAGCTGTTTTTT
>.|TRBJ2-3|TRBV3-1|many
CASKIAADTDTQYF
TGTGCCAGCAAAATAGCGGCAGACACAGATACGCAGTATTTT
>TRBD1|TRBJ2-1|TRBV5-1|few
CASSLYPGQDSYNEQFF
TGCGCCAGCAGCTTGTACCCAGGACAGGACAGCTACAATGAGCAGTTCTTC
>.|TRBJ1-6|TRBV7-2|many
CASRLQSQGISSPLHF
TGTGCCAGCAGATTACAATCCCAGGGGATAAGTTCACCCCTCCACTTT
>.|TRBJ2-7|TRBV19|.
CASKTRGGNEQYF
TGTGCCAGCAAGACGAGGGGGGGCAACGAGCAGTACTTC
>.|TRBJ2-5|TRBV30|.
CAWIQTQDLGTQYF
TGTGCCTGGATACAAACACAGGATTTGGGGACCCAGTACTTC
>.|TRBJ2-6|TRBV9|.
CASSVGRRASGANVLTF
TGTGCCAGCAGCGTAGGAAGGCGTGCCTCTGGGGCCAACGTCCTGACTTTC
>.|TRBJ1-1|TRBV4-1|few
CASSRLGLNTEAFF
TGCGCCAGCAGCCGCCTAGGGTTGAACACTGAAGCTTTCTTT
>.|TRBJ1-4|TRBV7-2|many
CASSLGWGNEKLFF
TGTGCCAGCAGCCTAGGGTGGGGTAATGAAAAACTGTTTTTT
>.|TRBJ2-5|TRBV3-1|many
CASSQAGSQTQYF
TGTGCCAGCAGCCAAGCGGGGTCTCAGACCCAGTACTTC